This T cell receptor (beta chain) was captured in a study of spatial heterogeneity in lung cancer. Study overall: Detection consistently captured more beta-chain sequences than alpha-chain sequences.

The library protocol tagged each TCR cDNA with a unique molecular identifier. From the 5' RACE reads, TCRdb called clonotypes with MiXCR, one entry per CDR3 protein. Of roughly 11,000 distinct CDR3 sequences listed, roughly 14% are singletons. Findings and limits, study-wide: In tumors, expanded intratumoral alpha and beta TCR counts tracked mutation counts. For tumor T cells, estimated coverage reached only approximately 7% (alpha) and roughly 12% (beta).

The germline gives CDR1 SEHNR, CDR2 FQNEAQ (reference sequence). V was cut by 3 bases and J by 6 bases, with 14 bases left in between. CDR3 length: 14 residues. This clonotype has at least ten counts. What it binds is unknown. Time point meaning: sample taken at primary tumor resection. The sample was lung tumor tissue, taken at surgery. The sequence came from a male donor with early-stage non-small cell lung cancer. V and J are TRBV7-9 and TRBJ1-2, with a tentative D call TRBD1 (5 bases). CDR3 sequence (DNA): TGTGCCAGCAGCTTCTCGACAGTCCAAGATGGCTACACCTTC. It translates to CASSFSTVQDGYTF.